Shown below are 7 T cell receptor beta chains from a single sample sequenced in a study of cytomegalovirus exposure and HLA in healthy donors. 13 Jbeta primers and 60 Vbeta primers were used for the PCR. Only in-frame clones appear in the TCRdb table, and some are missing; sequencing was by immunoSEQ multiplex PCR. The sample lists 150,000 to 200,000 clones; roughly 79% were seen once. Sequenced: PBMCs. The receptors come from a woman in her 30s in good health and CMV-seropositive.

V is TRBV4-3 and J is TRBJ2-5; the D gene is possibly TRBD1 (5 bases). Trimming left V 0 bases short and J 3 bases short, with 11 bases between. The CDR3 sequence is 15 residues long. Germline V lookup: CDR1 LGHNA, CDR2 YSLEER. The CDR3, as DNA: TGCGCCAGCAGCCAAGAGGCCGGCAGGGAAGAGACCCAGTACTTC. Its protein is CASSQEAGREETQYF.

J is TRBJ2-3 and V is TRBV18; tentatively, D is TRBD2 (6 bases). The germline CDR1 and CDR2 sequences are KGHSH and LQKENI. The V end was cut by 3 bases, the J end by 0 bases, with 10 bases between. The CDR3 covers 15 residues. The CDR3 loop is CASSPSGASTDTQYF. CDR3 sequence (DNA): TGTGCCAGCTCACCTAGCGGAGCTAGCACAGATACGCAGTATTTT. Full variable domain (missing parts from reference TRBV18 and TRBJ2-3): NAGVMQNPRHLVRRRGQEARLRCSPMKGHSHVYWYRQLPEEGLKFMVYLQKENIIDESGMPKERFSAEFPKEGPSILRIQQVVRGDSAAYFCASSPSGASTDTQYFGPGTRLTVL.

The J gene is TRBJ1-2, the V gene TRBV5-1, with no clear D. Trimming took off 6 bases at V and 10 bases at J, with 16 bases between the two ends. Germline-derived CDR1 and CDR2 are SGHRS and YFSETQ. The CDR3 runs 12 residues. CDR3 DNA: TGCGCCAGCAAGGGAGGCAGAGATATCTACACCTTC. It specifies CASKGGRDIYTF.

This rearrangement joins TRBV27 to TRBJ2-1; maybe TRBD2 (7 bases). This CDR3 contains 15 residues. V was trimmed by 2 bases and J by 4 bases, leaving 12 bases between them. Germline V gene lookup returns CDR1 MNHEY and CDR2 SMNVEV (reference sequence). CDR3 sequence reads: CASSLAGAPYNEQFF. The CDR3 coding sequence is TGTGCCAGCAGTTTAGCGGGGGCACCGTACAATGAGCAGTTCTTC.

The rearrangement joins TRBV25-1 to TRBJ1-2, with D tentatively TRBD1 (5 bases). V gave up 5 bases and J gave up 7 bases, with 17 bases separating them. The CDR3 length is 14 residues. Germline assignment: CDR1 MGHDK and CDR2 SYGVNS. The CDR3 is CASSYHPGTSGYTF. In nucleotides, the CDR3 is TGTGCCAGCAGTTATCATCCAGGGACTTCTGGCTACACCTTC.

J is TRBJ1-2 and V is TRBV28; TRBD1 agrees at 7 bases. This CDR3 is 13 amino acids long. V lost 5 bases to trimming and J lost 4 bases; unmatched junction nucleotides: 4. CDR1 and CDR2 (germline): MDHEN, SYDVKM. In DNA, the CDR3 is TGTGCCAGCAGTCGTCAGGGGGGCTATGGCTACACCTTC. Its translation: CASSRQGGYGYTF.

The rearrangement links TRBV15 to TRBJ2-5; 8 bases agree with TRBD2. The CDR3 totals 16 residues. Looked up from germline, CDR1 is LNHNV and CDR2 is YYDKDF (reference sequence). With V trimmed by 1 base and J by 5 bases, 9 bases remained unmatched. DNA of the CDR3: TGTGCCACCAGCAGAGTGTCCGGGAGGGGCTCGGAGACCCAGTACTTC. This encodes CATSRVSGRGSETQYF. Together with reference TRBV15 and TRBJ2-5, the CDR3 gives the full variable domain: DAMVIQNPRYQVTQFGKPVTLSCSQTLNHNVMYWYQQKSSQAPKLLFHYYDKDFNNEADTPDNFQSRRPNTSFCFLDIRSPGLGDTAMYLCATSRVSGRGSETQYFGPGTRLLVL.